This TCR beta chain was identified during a study of blood T cell repertoires in COVID-19. About the research overall: Sources were T cells, B-cell-depleted T cells, or PBMCs; the material itself was cDNA or gDNA.

The V segment lost 5 bases and the J segment 5 bases; nucleotides outside the gene matches: 9. Per the germline V gene, CDR1 is LNHDA and CDR2 is SQIVND (reference sequence). The CDR3 has 16 residues. This table comes from immunoSEQ multiplex PCR, and its TCRdb copy is limited to in-frame clones, with some not included. The sample contains about 160,000 clones, around 80% of which appear only once. The chain carries TRBV19 and TRBJ2-5, with 12 bases matching TRBD2. The specimen sequenced was PBMCs or T cells enriched from blood (not recorded which). This TCR derives from a woman between 55 and 75 years old who had recovered from COVID-19. In DNA form, the CDR3 reads TGTGCCAGTAGTCCAGGACTAGCGGGGAGGGGGGAGACCCAGTACTTC. This translates into CASSPGLAGRGETQYF.